The 23 T cell receptor beta chains below come from one sample, sequenced in a study of CD8+ T cells in alopecia areata. Reverse transcribed after extraction, RNA yielded cDNA as the sequencing template. Sequencing was performed with immunoSEQ multiplex PCR; in TCRdb, only in-frame clones are kept and a portion is missing. This sample has 140,000 or so clones; about 51% occur once, and the top ten carry over 0.75%. Material: CD4+ T cells sorted from blood, obtained at week 0. All receptors come from a human donor with alopecia areata.

The gene calls are TRBV7-9 and TRBJ1-2; tentative D call: TRBD1 (5 bases). CDR1 SEHNR and CDR2 FQNEAQ come from the germline V gene (reference sequence). V was shortened by 5 bases and J by 1 base, with 8 bases between the two germline ends. This CDR3 is 13 amino acids long. The CDR3 is CASSTGVNYGYTF. The CDR3 DNA reads TGTGCCAGCAGCACGGGGGTTAACTATGGCTACACCTTC.

The chain combines TRBV19 with TRBJ2-5, with D tentatively TRBD2 (5 bases). V shed 6 bases and J shed 5 bases, with 7 bases lying between them. CDR1 and CDR2 from the germline V gene are LNHDA and SQIVND (reference sequence). The CDR3 length is 11 residues. The DNA of the CDR3 is TGTGCCAGTAGAAGCGGTGAGACCCAGTACTTC. This sequence encodes CASRSGETQYF.

This clone has just a few counts. This chain links TRBV30 with TRBJ1-2; D is ambiguous. V was pared by 3 bases and J by 4 bases, with 9 bases between. The CDR3 contains 12 residues. Germline values: CDR1 GTSNPN, CDR2 SVGIG (reference sequence). The CDR3 sequence: CAWSPPVYGYTF. CDR3 DNA sequence: TGTGCCTGGAGCCCCCCCGTCTATGGCTACACCTTC.

The V call is TRBV29-1, the J call TRBJ2-3; D unresolved. The CDR3 has 14 amino acids. The germline CDR1 and CDR2 sequences are SQVTM and ANQGSEA. V gave up 6 bases and J gave up 4 bases, with 17 bases separating them. Here the CDR3 DNA reads TGCAGCGTCTTATCGGAGAAGCCGTCAGATACGCAGTATTTT. Translating gives CSVLSEKPSDTQYF.

This clone has only one observation. V and J are TRBV7-9 and TRBJ1-2; a weak D match, TRBD1 (5 bases). The V gene's germline CDR1 is SEHNR and CDR2 FQNEAQ (reference sequence). V lost 1 base and J 4 bases, leaving 10 bases between the germline ends. This CDR3 region has 14 residues. In DNA, the CDR3 is TGTGCCAGCAGCTTAGAGGCAGGGCTCTATGGCTACACCTTC. Amino acids: CASSLEAGLYGYTF.

This rearrangement joins TRBV29-1 to TRBJ1-2, with 10 bases fitting TRBD1. The CDR3 length is 13 residues. Germline V gene sequence: CDR1 SQVTM, CDR2 ANQGSEA. J gave up 4 bases and V 4 bases, and 3 bases lay outside the gene matches. The CDR3 sequence: CSVGQGAGYGYTF. The CDR3 nucleotides are TGCAGCGTTGGACAGGGGGCAGGCTATGGCTACACCTTC.

The sample holds one count of this clone. The CDR3 DNA reads TGTGCCAGCAGCGTAGCGGCGGCGGCTAGCGGGAGAGGGGAGACCCAGTACTTC. Protein sequence: CASSVAAAASGRGETQYF. The chain carries TRBV9 and TRBJ2-5; 10 nucleotides line up with TRBD2. The germline gives CDR1 SGDLS, CDR2 YYNGEE. With 0 bases clipped from V and 5 bases from J, the junction kept 13 bases outside the gene matches. The CDR3 contains 18 residues.

This clone showed up just a few times. The gene calls are TRBV29-1 and TRBJ2-5; possible D gene TRBD2, 6 bases. The V gene's germline CDR1 is SQVTM and CDR2 ANQGSEA. Trimming took off 6 bases at V and 4 bases at J, with 15 bases between the two ends. CDR3 length equals 13 residues. CDR3 nucleotides: TGCAGCGTACGGACCGCCGGGGGAGAGACCCAGTACTTC. Its protein is CSVRTAGGETQYF.

The J gene is TRBJ2-7, the V gene TRBV5-1; 7 nucleotides match TRBD1. The V and J ends lost 4 bases and 5 bases, in that order; junction bases with no gene match: 3. Germline lookup yields CDR1 SGHRS and CDR2 YFSETQ. The CDR3 has 12 residues. CDR3 in amino acids: CASSEGGDEQYF. The CDR3 DNA follows: TGCGCCAGCAGCGAAGGGGGCGACGAGCAGTACTTC.

The chain carries TRBV5-6 and TRBJ2-7; the D gene is possibly TRBD2 (5 bases). The V end was cut by 6 bases, the J end by 5 bases, with 9 bases between. The length of the CDR3 is 11 residues. Germline CDR1 is SGHDT and CDR2 is YYEEEE. The chain's CDR3 is CASNRGDEQYF. CDR3 nucleotides: TGTGCCAGCAATCGGGGAGACGAGCAGTACTTC.

This chain connects TRBV25-1 to TRBJ1-4; TRBD1 agrees at 7 bases. The CDR3 is 15 residues long. Germline V CDR1 and CDR2: MGHDK, SYGVNS. V lost 5 bases and J lost 5; bases outside the gene matches: 8. Written as DNA, the CDR3 is TGTGCCAGCAGTCTCCCCGGGACAGAAAATGAAAAACTGTTTTTT. Residues: CASSLPGTENEKLFF.

Of note for this clone: At one of its ends the junction is not consistent with the germline gene, which may arise from a read error. The J gene is TRBJ2-7, the V gene TRBV15; D perhaps matches TRBD1 (5 bases). The CDR3 is 15 residues long. CDR1 is LNHNV, CDR2 YYDKDF, per germline (reference sequence). CDR3 DNA: TGTGCCACCGGCAGTAGGGGCCGCAGAACGGACGAGCAGTACTTC. Its translation: CATGSRGRRTDEQYF.

This clone came up a few times. The rearrangement uses TRBV29-1 and TRBJ1-5, with a weak D call TRBD1 (6 bases). The germline CDR1 and CDR2 sequences are SQVTM and ANQGSEA. The CDR3 extends over 13 amino acids. V was trimmed by 4 bases and J by 5 bases, leaving 12 bases between them. CDR3 DNA sequence: TGCAGCGTTGCAACAGGGCAGTATCAGCCCCAGCATTTT. This encodes CSVATGQYQPQHF.

The rearrangement links TRBV2 to TRBJ2-4; 8 bases agree with TRBD2. The germline V gene encodes CDR1 SNHLY and CDR2 FYNNEI. V lost 7 bases, J lost 7 bases, and 3 bases stayed unmatched. The CDR3 consists of 12 residues. The chain's CDR3 is CASTAGANIQYF. The CDR3 nucleotides read TGTGCCAGCACAGCGGGGGCTAACATTCAGTACTTC.

This clone showed up just a few times. The J gene is TRBJ2-1, the V gene TRBV29-1, with 8 bases aligning to TRBD1. This CDR3 comprises 12 residues. J lost 6 bases, V lost 7 bases, and 5 bases had no gene match. Germline CDR1 and CDR2: SQVTM and ANQGSEA. The CDR3 sequence: CSASGQGNEQFF. CDR3 nucleotides: TGCAGCGCCTCCGGACAGGGCAATGAGCAGTTCTTC.

The chain links TRBV2 to TRBJ2-5; D may correspond to TRBD1 or TRBD2 (6 bases each). CDR1 SNHLY and CDR2 FYNNEI come from the germline V gene. This CDR3 has 16 amino acids. Trimming shortened V by 6 bases and J by 1 base, and 18 bases separated the two germline ends. Written as DNA, the CDR3 is TGTGCCAGCAGCGAAAGGAGGGGGGTTGGCCAAGAGACCCAGTACTTC. Protein sequence: CASSERRGVGQETQYF.

This clone has a handful of counts. This chain links TRBV29-1 with TRBJ2-3; 9 nucleotides match TRBD2. Germline-derived CDR1 and CDR2 are SQVTM and ANQGSEA. Trimming removed 3 bases from V and 1 base from J; junction bases left unmatched: 8. The CDR3 totals 16 residues. CDR3 nucleotide sequence: TGCAGCGTTGAGAGTAGCGGGAGATGGGGCACAGATACGCAGTATTTT. The encoded protein is CSVESSGRWGTDTQYF.

The chain employs TRBV30 and TRBJ2-2, with 15 bases that match TRBD2. Germline CDR1 reads GTSNPN; CDR2 reads SVGIG (reference sequence). This CDR3 contains 16 residues. The junction had 11 bases not matched to a gene; V was cut back by 2 bases and J by 13 bases. The CDR3 DNA follows: TGTGCCTGGAGTTCACCGGGACTAGCGGGAGGTTGGGGGCTGTTTTTT. Translating gives CAWSSPGLAGGWGLFF.

This clone showed up just once. The rearrangement links TRBV30 to TRBJ2-1, with D possibly TRBD2 on 5 matching bases. From germline, CDR1 is GTSNPN and CDR2 SVGIG (reference sequence). V dropped 0 bases and J dropped 8 bases, with 8 bases sitting between them. CDR3 length: 12 residues. CDR3: CAWSVLEDEQFF. The CDR3 coding sequence is TGTGCCTGGAGTGTACTGGAGGATGAGCAGTTCTTC.

This chain uses TRBV27 with TRBJ2-3; D is uncertain. The CDR3 totals 12 residues. Trimming shortened V by 6 bases and J by 6 bases, and 10 bases separated the two germline ends. Germline CDR1 is MNHEY and CDR2 is SMNVEV (reference sequence). In nucleotides, the CDR3 is TGTGCCAGCAGCGGCCTCTCCGATACGCAGTATTTT. This codes for CASSGLSDTQYF.

The chain carries TRBV30 and TRBJ2-3; a weak D match, TRBD2 (5 bases). Trimming cost V 1 base and J 0 bases, with 8 bases left between them. The CDR3 covers 14 residues. CDR1 is GTSNPN and CDR2 is SVGIG in the germline V gene (reference sequence). DNA for the CDR3: TGTGCCTGGAGTGGTAGCGTTAGCACAGATACGCAGTATTTT. Protein: CAWSGSVSTDTQYF.

The chain carries TRBV2 and TRBJ1-5; 12 bases fit TRBD1. Unmatched junction bases numbered 6, after V lost 4 bases and J lost 2 bases. The CDR3 contains 17 residues. Germline V lookup: CDR1 SNHLY, CDR2 FYNNEI. The CDR3 DNA sequence: TGTGCCAGCAGTGCGGGACAGGGGGCACGGGGCAATCAGCCCCAGCATTTT. It translates to CASSAGQGARGNQPQHF.

V usage is TRBV30 and J usage is TRBJ2-2, with TRBD2 identical over 9 bases. Germline lookup yields CDR1 GTSNPN and CDR2 SVGIG (reference sequence). Trimming took 0 bases from V and 6 from J; bases not matched to a gene: 5. The CDR3 runs 15 residues. CDR3 DNA: TGTGCCTGGAGTGTTGGACTAGCGACTCCCGGGGAGCTGTTTTTT. Protein: CAWSVGLATPGELFF.